The present entry profiles one T cell receptor (beta chain) with its context. The target antigen is unknown. The data are from a study of identical twins. Study results and caveats: Findings came from cross-sectional statistics, without long-term follow-up of donors. For monozygotic twins, models underestimated out-of-frame TCR alpha sharing.

The CDR3 is 14 amino acids. The germline V gene encodes CDR1 KGHDR and CDR2 SFDVKD. V shed 9 bases and J 3 bases; nucleotides not matched to a gene: 8. Every donor was a healthy Caucasian. MiXCR was run by TCRdb on the 5' RACE reads, yielding one entry per CDR3 protein. The repertoire consists of about 530,000 distinct CDR3 sequences, with 13% to 15% occurring once and the leading ten covering roughly 0.44%. Another study also made use of these data, one on yellow fever vaccine responses in identical twins.

V usage is TRBV24-1 and J usage is TRBJ1-2; 8 nucleotides align to TRBD1. The material sequenced was CD4+ T cells sorted from blood. The TCR originated in a young woman in good health. CDR3 sequence reads: CATPRTGLDYGYTF. CDR3 bases: TGTGCCACCCCTCGGACAGGGCTCGACTATGGCTACACCTTC.